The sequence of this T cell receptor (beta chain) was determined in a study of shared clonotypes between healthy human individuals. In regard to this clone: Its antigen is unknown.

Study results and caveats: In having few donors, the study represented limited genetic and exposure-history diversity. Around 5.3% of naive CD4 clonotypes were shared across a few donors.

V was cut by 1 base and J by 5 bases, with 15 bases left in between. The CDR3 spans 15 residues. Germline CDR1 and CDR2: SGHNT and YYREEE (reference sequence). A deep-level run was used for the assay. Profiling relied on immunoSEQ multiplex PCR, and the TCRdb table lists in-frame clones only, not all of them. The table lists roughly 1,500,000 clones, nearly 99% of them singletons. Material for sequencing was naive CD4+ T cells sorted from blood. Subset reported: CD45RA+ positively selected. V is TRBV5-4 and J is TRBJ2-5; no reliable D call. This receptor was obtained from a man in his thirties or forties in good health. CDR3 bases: TGTGCCAGCAGCTTGCCTGGATGGCCGGCGGAGACCCAGTACTTC. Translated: CASSLPGWPAETQYF.